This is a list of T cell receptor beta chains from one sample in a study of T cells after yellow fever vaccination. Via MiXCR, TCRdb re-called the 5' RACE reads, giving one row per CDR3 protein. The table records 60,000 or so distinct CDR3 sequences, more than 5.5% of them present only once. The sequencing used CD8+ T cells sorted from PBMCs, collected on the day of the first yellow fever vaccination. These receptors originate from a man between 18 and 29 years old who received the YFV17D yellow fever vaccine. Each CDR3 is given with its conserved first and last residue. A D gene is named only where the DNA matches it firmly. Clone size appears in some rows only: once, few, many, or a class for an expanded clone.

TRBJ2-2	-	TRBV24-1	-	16	CATSDRGTVNTGELFF	TGTGCCACCAGTGACCGGGGGACAGTTAACACCGGGGAGCTGTTTTTT
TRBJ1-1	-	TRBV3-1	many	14	CASSQGALGTEAFF	TGTGCCAGCAGCCAAGGTGCTTTGGGGACTGAAGCTTTCTTT
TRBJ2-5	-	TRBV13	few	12	CASSFKGETQYF	TGTGCCAGCAGTTTCAAGGGGGAGACCCAGTACTTC
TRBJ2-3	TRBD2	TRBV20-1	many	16	CSALPHRGRVTDTQYF	TGCAGTGCCCTACCCCACCGGGGGAGGGTGACAGATACGCAGTATTTT
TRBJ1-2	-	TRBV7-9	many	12	CASTGLGYGYTF	TGTGCCAGCACCGGTCTCGGCTATGGCTACACCTTC
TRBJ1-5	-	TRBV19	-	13	CASVRRGNQPQHF	TGTGCCAGCGTGAGAAGAGGCAATCAGCCCCAGCATTTT
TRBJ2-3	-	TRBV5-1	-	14	CASSGDSRRDTQYF	TGCGCCAGCAGTGGAGATTCTCGGAGAGATACGCAGTATTTT
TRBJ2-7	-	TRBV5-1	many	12	CASSPGTYEQYF	TGCGCCAGCAGTCCCGGGACCTACGAGCAGTACTTC
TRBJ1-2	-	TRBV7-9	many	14	CASSLPDGFYGYTF	TGTGCCAGCAGCTTGCCTGATGGTTTTTATGGCTACACCTTC
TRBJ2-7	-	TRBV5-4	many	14	CASSLEAGAREQYF	TGTGCCAGCAGCTTGGAGGCAGGGGCAAGGGAGCAGTACTTC
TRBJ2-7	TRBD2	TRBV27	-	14	CASQWGGTPYEQYF	TGTGCCAGCCAATGGGGGGGTACGCCCTACGAGCAGTACTTC
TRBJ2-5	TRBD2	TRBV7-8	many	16	CASSLLAGGLQETQYF	TGTGCCAGCAGCTTATTGGCGGGGGGATTACAAGAGACCCAGTACTTC
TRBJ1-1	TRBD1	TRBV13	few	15	CASSLTGGGNTEAFF	TGTGCCAGCAGCTTAACAGGGGGGGGGAACACTGAAGCTTTCTTT
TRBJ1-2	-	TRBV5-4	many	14	CASSFKGWTDGYTF	TGTGCCAGCAGCTTTAAAGGCTGGACTGATGGCTACACCTTC
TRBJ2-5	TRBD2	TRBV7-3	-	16	CASSLNAGREQETQYF	TGTGCCAGCAGCTTAAATGCGGGGAGGGAACAAGAGACCCAGTACTTC
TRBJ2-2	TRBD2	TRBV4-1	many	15	CASRGKRGNTGELFF	TGCGCCAGCAGGGGAAAGCGGGGCAACACCGGGGAGCTGTTTTTT
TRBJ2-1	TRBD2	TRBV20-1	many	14	CSMTGGLSYNEQFF	TGCAGCATGACGGGGGGACTCTCCTACAATGAGCAGTTCTTC
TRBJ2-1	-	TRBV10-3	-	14	CAISPEVRHNEQFF	TGTGCCATCAGCCCCGAGGTCCGGCACAATGAGCAGTTCTTC
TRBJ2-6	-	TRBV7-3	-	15	CASSSGPGGANVLTF	TGTGCCAGCAGCTCCGGCCCTGGGGGGGCCAACGTCCTGACTTTC
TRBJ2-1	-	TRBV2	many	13	CASARSMLSEQFF	TGTGCCAGTGCTCGGAGTATGTTAAGTGAGCAGTTCTTC
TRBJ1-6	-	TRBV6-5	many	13	CAGSKSGDSPLHF	TGTGCCGGATCTAAATCAGGGGATTCACCCCTCCACTTT
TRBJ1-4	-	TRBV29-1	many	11	CSVGRGEKLFF	TGCAGCGTTGGGAGGGGTGAAAAACTGTTTTTT
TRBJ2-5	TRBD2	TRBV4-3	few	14	CASSYRLAQETQYF	TGCGCCAGCAGCTATAGACTAGCACAAGAGACCCAGTACTTC
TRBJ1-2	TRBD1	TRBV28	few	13	CASEATGGYGYTF	TGTGCCAGCGAAGCCACAGGGGGCTATGGCTACACCTTC
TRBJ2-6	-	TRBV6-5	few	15	CASSLTRAGANVLTF	TGTGCCAGCAGCCTCACCCGGGCCGGGGCCAACGTCCTGACTTTC
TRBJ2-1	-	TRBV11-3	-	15	CASSPRRGSYNEQFF	TGTGCCAGCAGCCCCCGGCGGGGCTCCTACAATGAGCAGTTCTTC
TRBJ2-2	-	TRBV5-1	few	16	CASSLPDGANTGELFF	TGCGCCAGCAGCCTCCCGGATGGAGCGAACACCGGGGAGCTGTTTTTT
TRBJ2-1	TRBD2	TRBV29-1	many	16	CSVDQPGLAENNEQFF	TGCAGCGTAGACCAGCCGGGACTAGCGGAAAACAATGAGCAGTTCTTC
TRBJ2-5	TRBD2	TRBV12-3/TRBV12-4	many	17	CASSGRERGTYQETQYF	TGTGCCAGCAGTGGCCGAGAGCGGGGGACCTACCAAGAGACCCAGTACTTC
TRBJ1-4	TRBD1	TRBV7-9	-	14	CASSQTGTDEKLFF	TGTGCCAGCAGCCAGACAGGGACGGATGAAAAACTGTTTTTT
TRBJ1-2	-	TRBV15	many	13	CATSREIWGSETF	TGTGCCACCAGCAGAGAAATTTGGGGATCGGAAACCTTC
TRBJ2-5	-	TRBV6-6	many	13	CASSVGGRETQYF	TGTGCCAGCAGTGTGGGGGGTCGGGAGACCCAGTACTTC
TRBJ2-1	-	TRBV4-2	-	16	CASSEGNLAIGNEQFF	TGTGCCAGCAGCGAAGGAAACCTAGCGATCGGCAATGAGCAGTTCTTC
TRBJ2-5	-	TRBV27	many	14	CASSLGPRQETQYF	TGTGCCAGCAGTTTGGGCCCCCGTCAAGAGACCCAGTACTTC
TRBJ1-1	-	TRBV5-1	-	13	CASTKEEYTEAFF	TGCGCCAGCACTAAGGAGGAGTACACTGAAGCTTTCTTT
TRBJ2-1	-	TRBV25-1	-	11	CASSQGIEQFF	TGTGCCAGCAGTCAGGGGATTGAGCAGTTCTTC
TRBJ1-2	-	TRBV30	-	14	CAWIRPQGKNGYTF	TGTGCCTGGATCCGACCGCAGGGGAAGAATGGCTACACCTTC
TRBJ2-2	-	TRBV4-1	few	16	CASSQVLGGDTGELFF	TGCGCCAGCAGCCAAGTACTAGGGGGAGACACCGGGGAGCTGTTTTTT
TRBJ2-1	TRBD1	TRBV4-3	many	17	CASSHAYPGQSYNEQFF	TGCGCCAGCAGCCATGCGTATCCGGGACAGTCTTACAATGAGCAGTTCTTC
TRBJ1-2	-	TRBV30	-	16	CAWSAPPGESYYGYTF	TGTGCCTGGAGTGCCCCCCCCGGGGAGTCCTACTATGGCTACACCTTC
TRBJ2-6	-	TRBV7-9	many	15	CASSLPDSGANVLTF	TGTGCCAGCAGTCTCCCGGATTCTGGGGCCAACGTCCTGACTTTC
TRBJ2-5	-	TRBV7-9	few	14	CASSLAGPQETQYF	TGTGCCAGCAGCTTAGCGGGACCCCAAGAGACCCAGTACTTC
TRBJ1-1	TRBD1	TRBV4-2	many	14	CASIGQGAYTEAFF	TGTGCCAGCATTGGACAGGGGGCGTATACTGAAGCTTTCTTT
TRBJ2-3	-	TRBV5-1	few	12	CASSLNTDTQYF	TGCGCCAGCAGCCTAAACACAGATACGCAGTATTTT
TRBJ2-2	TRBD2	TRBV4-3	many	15	CASSQASGAAGELFF	TGCGCCAGCAGCCAAGCAAGCGGGGCCGCCGGGGAGCTGTTTTTT
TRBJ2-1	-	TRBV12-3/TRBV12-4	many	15	CASSLGGGAGDEQFF	TGTGCCAGCAGTTTAGGGGGGGGGGCCGGCGATGAGCAGTTCTTC
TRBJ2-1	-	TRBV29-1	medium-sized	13	CSVPGLPSDGQFF	TGCAGCGTACCGGGACTGCCATCAGATGGGCAGTTCTTC
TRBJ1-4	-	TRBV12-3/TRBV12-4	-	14	CASSESGLYEKLFF	TGTGCCAGCAGTGAGTCAGGGCTCTACGAAAAACTGTTTTTT
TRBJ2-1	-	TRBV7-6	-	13	CASSLAVHNEQFF	TGTGCCAGCAGCTTAGCAGTCCACAATGAGCAGTTCTTC
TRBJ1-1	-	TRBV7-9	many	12	CASSFTGVEAFF	TGTGCCAGCAGCTTTACAGGTGTAGAAGCTTTCTTT
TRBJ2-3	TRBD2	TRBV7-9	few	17	CASSPGTSGGRADTQYF	TGTGCCAGCAGCCCCGGGACTAGCGGGGGGAGAGCAGATACGCAGTATTTT
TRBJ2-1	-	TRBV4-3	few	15	CASSQDRGRYNEQFF	TGCGCCAGCAGCCAAGACCGGGGGCGTTACAATGAGCAGTTCTTC
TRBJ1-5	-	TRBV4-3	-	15	CASSQDRVSNQPQHF	TGCGCCAGCAGCCAAGATCGCGTCAGCAATCAGCCCCAGCATTTT
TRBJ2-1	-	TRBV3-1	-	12	CASSPFHNEQFF	TGTGCCAGCAGCCCGTTTCACAATGAGCAGTTCTTC
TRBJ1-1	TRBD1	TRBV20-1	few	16	CVGSGTGGGKVTEAFF	TGCGTAGGATCCGGGACAGGGGGGGGGAAGGTCACTGAAGCTTTCTTT
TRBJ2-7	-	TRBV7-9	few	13	CASSLRSWGEQYF	TGTGCCAGCAGCTTGAGAAGTTGGGGCGAGCAGTACTTC
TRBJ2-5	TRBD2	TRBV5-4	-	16	CASSRGTGGLSETQYF	TGTGCCAGCAGCCGAGGAACGGGGGGGCTTAGCGAGACCCAGTACTTC
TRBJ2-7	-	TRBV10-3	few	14	CAISVGGQPYEQYF	TGTGCCATCAGTGTCGGGGGCCAACCCTACGAGCAGTACTTC